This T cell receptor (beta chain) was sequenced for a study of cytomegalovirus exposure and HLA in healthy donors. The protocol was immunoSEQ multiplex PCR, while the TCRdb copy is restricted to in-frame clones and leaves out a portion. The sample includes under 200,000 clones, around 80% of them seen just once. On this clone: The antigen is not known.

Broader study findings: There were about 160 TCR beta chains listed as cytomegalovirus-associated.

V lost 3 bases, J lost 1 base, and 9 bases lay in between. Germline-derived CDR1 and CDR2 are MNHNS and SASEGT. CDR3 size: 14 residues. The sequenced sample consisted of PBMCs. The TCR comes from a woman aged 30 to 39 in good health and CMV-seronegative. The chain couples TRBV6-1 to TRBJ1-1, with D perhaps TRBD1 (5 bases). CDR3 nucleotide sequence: TGTGCCAGCAGTGAGACAGCCAAGAACACTGAAGCTTTCTTT. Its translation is CASSETAKNTEAFF.